The present TCR beta chain was sequenced within a study of cytomegalovirus exposure and HLA in healthy donors. The germline CDR1 and CDR2 sequences are SNHLY and FYNNEI. The CDR3 has 18 residues. Between the trimmed V and J ends, which lost 3 bases and 1 base, there was a span of 21 bases. In the PCR, 60 Vbeta and 13 Jbeta primers were used. The protocol was immunoSEQ multiplex PCR, while the TCRdb copy is restricted to in-frame clones and leaves out a portion. Of about 130,000 clones in the sample, around 77% are singletons; the top ten hold approximately 1.2%. The specimen sequenced was PBMCs. The J gene is TRBJ2-5, the V gene TRBV2; D possibly corresponds to TRBD2 (6 bases). This TCR derives from a man in his forties or fifties in good health and CMV-seronegative. CDR3 nucleotides: TGTGCCAGCAGTGAGTTGGTGGGACTGGCTATGCCCCAAGAGACCCAGTACTTC. It yields the protein CASSELVGLAMPQETQYF.